Following are 19 T cell receptor beta chains from one sample sequenced in a study of cytomegalovirus exposure and HLA in healthy donors. Measured with immunoSEQ multiplex PCR; TCRdb has only the in-frame clones, and not every one. This table holds almost 65,000 clones, roughly 90% found once. The sample consisted of PBMCs. These receptors all stem from a woman aged 18 to 35 in good health and CMV-seronegative.

The rearrangement uses TRBV14 and TRBJ1-4; D is perhaps TRBD1 (5 bases). Per germline, CDR1 SGHDN and CDR2 FVKESK. The V and J ends lost 4 bases and 8 bases respectively, with 14 bases between them. The CDR3 extends over 14 amino acids. The CDR3 region is CASSPGHRREKLFF. CDR3 DNA: TGTGCCAGCAGCCCCGGACACCGGAGAGAAAAACTGTTTTTT.

The chain has TRBV5-5 and TRBJ2-1; 8 nucleotides align to TRBD2. This CDR3 is 15 amino acids long. V dropped 0 bases and J dropped 11; count of bases not matched to a gene: 10. The germline gives CDR1 SGHKS, CDR2 YYEKEE (reference sequence). The CDR3 here is CASSLAGTSFFKQFF. CDR3 DNA sequence: TGTGCCAGCAGCTTGGCCGGGACTAGTTTTTTTAAGCAGTTCTTC.

V gene TRBV9 combines with J gene TRBJ2-1; D unclear. This CDR3 is built from 13 residues. Germline V gene data show CDR1 as SGDLS and CDR2 as YYNGEE. V shed 0 bases and J shed 8 bases, with 9 bases lying between them. CDR3 in amino acids: CASSVGPPHEQFF. The CDR3 nucleotides are TGTGCCAGCAGCGTAGGGCCCCCCCATGAGCAGTTCTTC. Looking up the rest from reference TRBV9 and TRBJ2-1 gives the full variable domain: DSGVTQTPKHLITATGQRVTLRCSPRSGDLSVYWYQQSLDQGLQFLIQYYNGEERAKGNILERFSAQQFPDLHSELNLSSLELGDSALYFCASSVGPPHEQFFGPGTRLTVL.

The chain has TRBV6-4 and TRBJ2-5; 10 nucleotides line up with TRBD2. The CDR3 length is 16 residues. CDR1 and CDR2 (germline): MRHNA, SNTAGT. V was clipped by 4 bases and J by 3 bases; unmatched bases: 8. In DNA, the CDR3 is TGTGCCAGCAGTGTGTGGGGACTAGCGCATAAAGAGACCCAGTACTTC. It is translated as CASSVWGLAHKETQYF.

The V call is TRBV7-2, the J call TRBJ2-7, with D possibly matching TRBD2 (7 bases). This CDR3 is 14 amino acids long. V was trimmed by 0 bases and J by 6 bases, leaving 12 bases between them. CDR1 and CDR2 from the germline V gene are SGHTA and FQGNSA. For the CDR3, the DNA is TGTGCCAGCAGCTTAGCGGGGGGGCGAACCGAGCAGTACTTC. As protein: CASSLAGGRTEQYF.

This clone was seen a single time. J is TRBJ1-4 and V is TRBV27; the D is unclear. Germline V gene data show CDR1 as MNHEY and CDR2 as SMNVEV (reference sequence). V was shortened by 3 bases and J by 7 bases, with 12 bases between the two germline ends. This CDR3 has 14 amino acids. The CDR3 region has the DNA TGTGCCAGCAGTTTCCGGGGATCTGGTGAAAAACTGTTTTTT. Its translation is CASSFRGSGEKLFF.

The genes are TRBV7-3 and TRBJ1-2; 7 nucleotides agree with TRBD1. V lost 5 bases and J lost 0; bases outside the gene matches: 6. CDR3 size: 15 residues. Germline V CDR1 and CDR2: SGHTA, FQGTGA. This CDR3 reads CASSPSGGANYGYTF. CDR3 DNA sequence: TGTGCCAGCAGCCCTTCAGGGGGAGCTAACTATGGCTACACCTTC. Combining the CDR3 with reference TRBV7-3 and TRBJ1-2 gives the whole variable domain GAGVSQTPSNKVTEKGKYVELRCDPISGHTALYWYRQSLGQGPEFLIYFQGTGAADDSGLPNDRFFAVRPEGSVSTLKIQRTERGDSAVYLCASSPSGGANYGYTFGSGTRLTVV.

This rearrangement joins TRBV5-1 to TRBJ1-1; D is perhaps TRBD1 (6 bases). The CDR3 covers 14 residues. Germline V CDR1 and CDR2: SGHRS, YFSETQ. The V end lost 5 bases, the J end lost 4 bases, and 15 bases lay between the germline ends. This chain's CDR3 is CASSHRDRGTEAFF. Here the CDR3 DNA reads TGCGCCAGCAGTCACAGGGATCGGGGCACTGAAGCTTTCTTT.

The chain carries TRBV7-9 and TRBJ1-1; the D is unclear. The germline CDR1 and CDR2 sequences are SEHNR and FQNEAQ (reference sequence). Deletions cut 1 base from V and 4 bases from J, with 13 bases between. This CDR3 contains 15 residues. The chain's CDR3 is CASSLVVGSGTEAFF. The CDR3 DNA sequence: TGTGCCAGCAGCTTAGTGGTGGGAAGCGGCACTGAAGCTTTCTTT.

The chain carries TRBV4-2 and TRBJ1-2; D might be TRBD1 (5 bases). Trimming took 1 base from V and 5 from J, leaving 14 bases between them. The CDR3 loop spans 15 amino acids. Germline CDR1 is LGHNA and CDR2 is YNFKEQ. The CDR3 sequence is CASSQGVGETYGYTF. The CDR3 nucleotides read TGTGCCAGCAGCCAAGGTGTAGGGGAAACTTATGGCTACACCTTC.

The table lists this clone with a count of one. The rearrangement uses TRBV28 and TRBJ2-1; D is unclear. The CDR3 has 15 amino acids. V dropped 6 bases and J dropped 4 bases, with 16 bases sitting between them. Germline CDR1 is MDHEN and CDR2 is SYDVKM. DNA of the CDR3: TGTGCCAGCAGCCCGTGGGTGAGGAAATACAATGAGCAGTTCTTC. It is translated as CASSPWVRKYNEQFF.

The rearrangement joins TRBV7-6 to TRBJ2-2; D is uncertain. The CDR3 is 14 amino acids. Germline V gene sequence: CDR1 SGHVS, CDR2 FNYEAQ. Trimming took off 1 base at V and 5 bases at J, with 8 bases between the two ends. CDR3 nucleotides: TGTGCCAGCAGCTTAGTGGAGCAGACCGGGGAGCTGTTTTTT. Residues: CASSLVEQTGELFF.

This rearrangement joins TRBV28 to TRBJ2-1; D possibly corresponds to TRBD1 (5 bases). V lost 1 base, J lost 6 bases, and 10 bases lay in between. The germline CDR1 and CDR2 sequences are MDHEN and SYDVKM. The CDR3 is 14 residues long. DNA of the CDR3: TGTGCCAGCAGTTTATCCGCAGGGCTCAATGAGCAGTTCTTC. Encoded protein: CASSLSAGLNEQFF.

This chain connects TRBV6-5 to TRBJ2-7; D is perhaps TRBD1 (6 bases). The CDR3 extends over 12 amino acids. Germline-derived CDR1 and CDR2 are MNHEY and SVGAGI. V was cut by 6 bases and J by 7 bases, with 13 bases left in between. The CDR3 coding sequence is TGTGCCAGCAGGGACAGTTCTCCAGAGCAGTACTTC. It encodes CASRDSSPEQYF.

This clone appeared a single time. The CDR3 here is CASSVGVGAQPQHF. In DNA form, the CDR3 reads TGTGCCAGCAGCGTAGGTGTAGGGGCCCAGCCCCAGCATTTT. The chain joins TRBV9 to TRBJ1-5; perhaps TRBD1 as D (5 bases). The germline gives CDR1 SGDLS, CDR2 YYNGEE. This CDR3 has 14 residues. V lost 0 bases to trimming and J lost 7 bases, with 11 bases between them.

This clone was observed a single time. The chain links TRBV6-4 to TRBJ2-3; 8 bases fit TRBD1. The V gene end was trimmed by 6 bases and the J gene end by 4 bases; junction bases not matched to a gene: 6. Per the germline V gene, CDR1 is MRHNA and CDR2 is SNTAGT. The CDR3 is 14 amino acids. The CDR3 DNA reads TGTGCCAGCAGCCCCGGACAGGGATCAGATACGCAGTATTTT. Translation gives CASSPGQGSDTQYF.

V gene TRBV27 combines with J gene TRBJ2-1; D gene uncertain. The CDR3 runs to 14 residues. Trimming pared 6 bases from V and 10 bases from J, leaving 19 bases between. Per germline, CDR1 MNHEY and CDR2 SMNVEV (reference sequence). CDR3 bases: TGTGCCAGCAGCCGCCCTTCTAACCTCATAGAGCAGTTCTTC. The encoded protein is CASSRPSNLIEQFF.

This clone has more than one count but fewer than ten. The V call is TRBV2, the J call TRBJ2-1; the match to TRBD2 covers 8 bases. J gave up 4 bases and V 6 bases, and 11 bases lay outside the gene matches. CDR1 SNHLY and CDR2 FYNNEI come from the germline V gene. The CDR3 is 16 amino acids. The CDR3: CASSPPGVAGYNEQFF. DNA of the CDR3: TGTGCCAGCAGCCCCCCGGGTGTAGCGGGATACAATGAGCAGTTCTTC.

The DNA for the CDR3 is TGTGCCAGCAGTTTACTGGGCGGGGGTGGTAGGGAGCAGTACTTC. It translates to CASSLLGGGGREQYF. The rearrangement uses TRBV28 and TRBJ2-7; 7 nucleotides line up with TRBD2. J gave up 7 bases and V 2 bases, and 11 bases lay outside the gene matches. Per the germline V gene, CDR1 is MDHEN and CDR2 is SYDVKM. The CDR3 length is 15 residues.